What follows are 22 T cell receptor beta chains derived from one specimen sequenced in a study of blood T cell repertoires in COVID-19 (dated by TCRdb to about 2020). The library was made by the immunoSEQ multiplex PCR assay. The clones in this table, taken by TCRdb from immuneACCESS, are in-frame only. Not every clone is retained; where verified, under half of the shortfall comes from an unresolved V gene, and the cause of the rest is unknown. In all, the sample holds about 200,000 clones, and 84% of those were seen once. The ten biggest clones cover 6% to 8.5% of the sample. Sequencing was done on a sample of peripheral blood. Source of these receptors: a woman aged 50 to 60 with active or convalescent COVID-19.

This rearrangement joins TRBV6-1 to TRBJ1-2; D not certain. Trimming took off 1 base at V and 4 bases at J, with 10 bases between the two ends. Germline-derived CDR1 and CDR2 are MNHNS and SASEGT. The CDR3 consists of 14 residues. Here the CDR3 reads CASSEVTTVYGYTF. The CDR3, as DNA: TGTGCCAGCAGTGAAGTAACGACTGTCTATGGCTACACCTTC.

The J gene is TRBJ1-2, the V gene TRBV6-5, with D hard to call. Germline lookup yields CDR1 MNHEY and CDR2 SVGAGI. The V and J ends lost 4 bases and 8 bases respectively, with 14 bases between them. The CDR3 length is 13 residues. The CDR3 loop reads CASSSPRNQGYTF. The CDR3 nucleotides are TGTGCCAGCAGTTCCCCCAGAAACCAAGGCTACACCTTC.

The chain has TRBV12-2 and TRBJ1-3; the table assigns TRBD1, which was not confirmed against the DNA. TRBV12-2 is shown as a pseudogene. The CDR3 runs to 14 residues. For the CDR3, the DNA is TGTGCAAGTCGCTTAGCCACAGGGGGAAACACCATATATTTT. Translated: CASRLATGGNTIYF.

The chain is built from TRBV7-9 and TRBJ1-3, with D uncertain. The V end lost 5 bases, the J end lost 0 bases, and 11 bases lay between the germline ends. The CDR3 totals 15 residues. Germline V gives CDR1 SEHNR, CDR2 FQNEAQ (reference sequence). The CDR3 DNA is TGTGCCAGCAGCCCCCCCCGGGGCTCTGGAAACACCATATATTTT. It yields the protein CASSPPRGSGNTIYF.

This sequence joins TRBV9 and TRBJ2-3; no definite D call. This CDR3 is 13 amino acids long. CDR1 and CDR2 (germline): SGDLS, YYNGEE. With 0 bases removed from V and 6 bases from J, the gap between germline ends came to 8 bases. The chain's CDR3 is CASSVDGLDTQYF. The CDR3 nucleotides are TGTGCCAGCAGCGTAGACGGGTTGGATACGCAGTATTTT.

The chain carries TRBV11-1 and TRBJ1-1; 9 nucleotides match TRBD1. There are 15 residues in the CDR3. Germline CDR1 is SGHAT and CDR2 is FQDESV (reference sequence). V shed 5 bases and J 5 bases; nucleotides not matched to a gene: 9. CDR3 in amino acids: CASSATGQGYTEAFF. The DNA for the CDR3 is TGTGCCAGCAGCGCTACGGGACAGGGTTATACTGAAGCTTTCTTT.

CDR3 residues: CASSGPGQATVNEQFF. The CDR3 DNA sequence: TGTGCCAGCAGCGGCCCGGGACAGGCCACCGTGAATGAGCAGTTCTTC. V is TRBV11-2 and J is TRBJ2-1; 8 bases match TRBD1. The CDR3 loop spans 16 amino acids. The V gene end was trimmed by 5 bases and the J gene end by 7 bases; junction bases not matched to a gene: 13. Germline CDR1 and CDR2: SGHAT and FQNNGV. Based on the CDR3 plus reference TRBV11-2 and TRBJ2-1, the full variable domain is EAGVAQSPRYKIIEKRQSVAFWCNPISGHATLYWYQQILGQGPKLLIQFQNNGVVDDSQLPKDRFSAERLKGVDSTLKIQPAKLEDSAVYLCASSGPGQATVNEQFFGPGTRLTVL.

The gene calls are TRBV12-5 and TRBJ2-1; the match to TRBD2 covers 7 bases. Germline assignment: CDR1 LGHNT and CDR2 FRNRAP. Trimming at V came to 3 bases and at J to 8 bases, leaving 13 bases not matched to a gene. CDR3 length equals 16 residues. Written as DNA, the CDR3 is TGTGCTAGTGGTTTAGAGAGAGCAGGTGGGGGGGATGAGCAGTTCTTC. Residues: CASGLERAGGGDEQFF.

J is TRBJ2-1 and V is TRBV15, with D possibly matching TRBD2 (6 bases). CDR3 length equals 14 residues. V lost 2 bases to trimming and J lost 4 bases, with 9 bases between them. Germline CDR1 is LNHNV and CDR2 is YYDKDF (reference sequence). CDR3 residues: CATSRFRGYNEQFF. The CDR3, as DNA: TGTGCCACCAGCAGATTCCGGGGGTACAATGAGCAGTTCTTC.

CDR3 residues: CASSPGGTDTQYF. The CDR3 coding sequence is TGTGCCAGCAGTCCGGGGGGCACAGATACGCAGTATTTT. The chain combines TRBV27 with TRBJ2-3; a weak D match, TRBD2 (6 bases). Germline lookup yields CDR1 MNHEY and CDR2 SMNVEV (reference sequence). Trimming removed 5 bases from V and 1 base from J, with 7 bases in between. This CDR3 spans 13 amino acids.

This clone has at least ten counts. A read error may account for a junction end that differs from germline. The V and J genes are TRBV16 and TRBJ2-4; maybe TRBD2 (6 bases). From germline, CDR1 is KGHSY and CDR2 FQNENV. The CDR3 has 12 amino acids. The CDR3 loop reads CASSPSRDWAVF. CDR3 coding DNA: TGTGCCAGCAGCCCGAGCCGGGACTGGGCCGTCTTC.

The chain uses TRBV27 and TRBJ1-6, with TRBD1 as a possible D gene (6 bases). There are 13 residues in the CDR3. CDR1 is MNHEY and CDR2 is SMNVEV in the germline V gene (reference sequence). The ends were cut back, 2 bases at V and 7 bases at J, with 6 bases in the middle. This chain's CDR3 is CASSLGGNSPLHF. Here the CDR3 DNA reads TGTGCCAGCAGTTTAGGGGGCAATTCACCCCTCCACTTT.

The chain uses TRBV29-1 and TRBJ2-3; 8 nucleotides agree with TRBD2. After removal of 2 bases from V and 0 bases from J, the junction contained 7 bases not matched to a gene. Germline V gives CDR1 SQVTM, CDR2 ANQGSEA. The CDR3 covers 16 residues. The CDR3 loop reads CSVEPPQRGSTDTQYF. The DNA of the CDR3 is TGCAGCGTTGAACCCCCCCAGCGGGGGAGCACAGATACGCAGTATTTT.

The genes are TRBV7-9 and TRBJ2-1, with 9 bases lining up with TRBD2. The germline CDR1 and CDR2 sequences are SEHNR and FQNEAQ (reference sequence). Trimming cost V 5 bases and J 6 bases; bases outside gene matches: 2. The CDR3 is 13 amino acids. The CDR3 DNA reads as TGTGCCAGCAGCGGGGGACTAGCCAATGAGCAGTTCTTC. Protein product: CASSGGLANEQFF.

The rearrangement uses TRBV10-3 and TRBJ1-5, with a possible D match to TRBD1 (6 bases). The CDR3 spans 14 residues. V was trimmed by 4 bases and J by 2 bases, leaving 9 bases between them. CDR1 is ENHRY, CDR2 SYGVKD, per germline. The CDR3 coding sequence is TGTGCCATCAGTGGAGAGGGGGGCAATCAGCCCCAGCATTTT. Translating it yields CAISGEGGNQPQHF.

The J gene is TRBJ2-1, the V gene TRBV9, with TRBD1 as a possible D gene (5 bases). Germline V lookup: CDR1 SGDLS, CDR2 YYNGEE. Trimming pared 0 bases from V and 1 base from J, leaving 8 bases between. CDR3 length: 15 residues. This CDR3 is CASSVVRTSYNEQFF. DNA of the CDR3: TGTGCCAGCAGCGTAGTAAGGACATCCTACAATGAGCAGTTCTTC.

The V and J genes are TRBV11-2 and TRBJ2-5, with D perhaps matching TRBD2 (6 bases). The V end lost 4 bases, the J end lost 5 bases, and 14 bases lay between the germline ends. The V gene's germline CDR1 is SGHAT and CDR2 FQNNGV. CDR3 length: 14 amino acids. This CDR3 reads CASSSPTSRETQYF. The CDR3 DNA reads as TGTGCCAGCAGCTCACCTACTAGCCGGGAGACCCAGTACTTC.

The chain joins TRBV24-1 to TRBJ2-1, with D perhaps TRBD1 (7 bases). Trimming removed 8 bases from V and 7 bases from J, with 11 bases in between. Germline assignment: CDR1 KGHDR and CDR2 SFDVKD. This CDR3 is built from 12 residues. Written as DNA, the CDR3 is TGTGCCACCACCAGGGGGGAAAATGAGCAGTTCTTC. Residues: CATTRGENEQFF.

This chain links TRBV10-3 with TRBJ2-3, with 7 bases matching TRBD2. Germline V gene sequence: CDR1 ENHRY, CDR2 SYGVKD. CDR3 length: 16 residues. With 0 bases clipped from V and 2 bases from J, the junction kept 5 bases outside the gene matches. CDR3 residues: CAISESTSGVTDTQYF. CDR3 nucleotide sequence: TGTGCCATCAGTGAGTCGACGAGCGGGGTCACAGATACGCAGTATTTT.

The rearrangement links TRBV12-3 or TRBV12-4 to TRBJ2-5; no firm D call. Deletions cut 3 bases from V and 5 bases from J, with 4 bases between. The CDR3 extends over 11 amino acids. Here the CDR3 reads CASSFLETQYF. The CDR3 DNA is TGTGCCAGCAGTTTCTTGGAGACCCAGTACTTC.

This chain joins TRBV28 and TRBJ1-2; no reliable D call. The CDR3 covers 11 residues. CDR1 and CDR2 from the germline V gene are MDHEN and SYDVKM. V lost 8 bases, J lost 8 bases, and 12 bases lay in between. The CDR3 DNA reads TGTGCCAGCGGGTTGACGGGGGGCTACACCTTC. Its protein is CASGLTGGYTF.

The chain combines TRBV5-1 with TRBJ1-6; D not resolved. In germline, CDR1 is SGHRS, CDR2 YFSETQ. Between the trimmed V and J ends, which lost 5 bases and 5 bases, there was a span of 11 bases. This CDR3 region has 14 residues. CDR3 amino acids: CASSTGSHNSPLHF. In DNA, the CDR3 is TGCGCCAGCAGTACCGGGAGCCATAATTCACCCCTCCACTTT.